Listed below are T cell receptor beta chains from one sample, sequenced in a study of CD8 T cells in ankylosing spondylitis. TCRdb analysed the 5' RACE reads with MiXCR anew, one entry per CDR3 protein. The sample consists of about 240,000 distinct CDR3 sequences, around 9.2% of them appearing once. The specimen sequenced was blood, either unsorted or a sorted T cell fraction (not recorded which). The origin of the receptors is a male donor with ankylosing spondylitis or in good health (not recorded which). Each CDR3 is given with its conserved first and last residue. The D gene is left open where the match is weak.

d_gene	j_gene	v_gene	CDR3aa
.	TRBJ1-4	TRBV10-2	CASSGPNWDPFEKLFF
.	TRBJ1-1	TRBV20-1	CGGQAPEAFF
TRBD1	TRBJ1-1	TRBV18	CASSPMGQGISKSEAFF
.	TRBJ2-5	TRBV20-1	CSALWETQYF
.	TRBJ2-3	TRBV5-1	CASSLEQVLNTDTQYF
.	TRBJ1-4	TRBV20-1	CSANPAQLNEKLFF
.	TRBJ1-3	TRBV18	CASSLEDKGNTIYF
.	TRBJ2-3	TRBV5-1	CASSSTGERTDTQYF
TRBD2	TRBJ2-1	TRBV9	CASSVDGRGGLNEQFF
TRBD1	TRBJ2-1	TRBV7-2	CASSLRTGSYNEQFF
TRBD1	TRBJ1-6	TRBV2	CASRDRDNSPLHF
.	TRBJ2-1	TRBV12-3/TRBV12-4	CASSPVGWEQFF
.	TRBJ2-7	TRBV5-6	CASSPIGVYEQYF
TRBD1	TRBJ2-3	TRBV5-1	CASSLGQGPDTQYF
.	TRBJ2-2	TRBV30	CALTSVNTGELFF
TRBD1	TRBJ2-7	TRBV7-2	CASSSNRGLFYEQYF
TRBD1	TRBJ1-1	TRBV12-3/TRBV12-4	CASRPGTGDLNTEAFF
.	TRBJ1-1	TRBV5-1	CASSLRPQNTEAFF
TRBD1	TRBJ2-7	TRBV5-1	CASSSGTGGKYEQYF
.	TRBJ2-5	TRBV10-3	CATIKETQYF
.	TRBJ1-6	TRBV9	CASSVGNSPLHF
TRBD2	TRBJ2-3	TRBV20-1	CSARAIAGGQVRSTIHTDTQYF
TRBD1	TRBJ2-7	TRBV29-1	CSVHRQGLNEQYF
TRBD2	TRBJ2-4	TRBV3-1	CASSLYPAGGFERLKNIQYF
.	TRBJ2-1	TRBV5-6	CASSGRDSYNEQFF
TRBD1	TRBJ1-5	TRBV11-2	CATTDTGTGSLGNQPQHF
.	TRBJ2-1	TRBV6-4	CASSEGRGYNEQFF
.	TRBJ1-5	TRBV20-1	CSAYHPGETQHF
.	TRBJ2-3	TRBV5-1	CASSFRSRDPSTDTQYF
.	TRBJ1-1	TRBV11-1	CASSFRGRGAEAFF
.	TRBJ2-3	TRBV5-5	CASSLGDGDTQYF
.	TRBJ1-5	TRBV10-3	CAISGGEHQPQHF
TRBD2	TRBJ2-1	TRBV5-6	CASSYGLAGGKNNEQFF
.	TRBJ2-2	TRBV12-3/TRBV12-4	CASKGTWSTGELFF
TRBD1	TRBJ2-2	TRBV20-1	CSAKDRVDTGELFF
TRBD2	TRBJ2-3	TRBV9	CASSVEAGEADTQYF
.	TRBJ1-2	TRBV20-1	CSAREQGYGYTF
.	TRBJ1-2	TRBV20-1	CSASGSFNYGYTF
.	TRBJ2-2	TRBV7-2	CASSFQGRSTGELFF
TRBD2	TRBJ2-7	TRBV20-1	CSAETSGGYYEQYF
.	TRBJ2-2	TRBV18	CASSPQPGSNTGELFF
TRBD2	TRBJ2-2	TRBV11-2	CASSLGTTYTGELFF
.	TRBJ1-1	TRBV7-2	CASSLRPRISNTEAFF
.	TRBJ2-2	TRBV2	CASSEVLALGGELFF
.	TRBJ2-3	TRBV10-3	CAITRTTSTDTQYF
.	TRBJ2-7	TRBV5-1	CASSLEVADYYEQYF
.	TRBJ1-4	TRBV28	CASSSTSWREKLFF
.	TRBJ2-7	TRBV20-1	CSARVEQATYEQYF
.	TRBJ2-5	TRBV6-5	CASSYSRAGETQYF
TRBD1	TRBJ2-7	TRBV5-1	CASSLVRTGVYEQYF
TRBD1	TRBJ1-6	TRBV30	CAGTLYRTGNNSPLHF